This T cell receptor (beta chain) derives from a study of CD8 T cells in Susac syndrome. The authors reverse transcribed 0.5 to 1 ug RNA with random hexamers. A multiplex approach, immunoSEQ multiplex PCR, amplified TCR beta CDR3 across 54 Vbeta and 13 Jbeta. TCRdb called the immunoSEQ multiplex PCR reads again in MiXCR, with one record for every CDR3 protein. The sample has fewer than 350,000 distinct CDR3 sequences, 85% seen once; the top ten hold around 0.21%. The CDR3 extends over 18 amino acids. The ends lost 2 bases at V and 5 bases at J; junction bases unmatched: 13. Germline assignment: CDR1 SGHKS and CDR2 YYEKEE (reference sequence).

The sample comprised CD8+ T cells from PBMCs. The chain carries TRBV5-5 and TRBJ2-6; 7 bases map to TRBD1. This receptor was identified in a human donor with multiple sclerosis. The CDR3 region is CASSLSSRRQGRANVLTF. In nucleotides, the CDR3 is TGTGCCAGCAGCTTATCTTCACGGCGACAGGGTAGGGCCAACGTCCTGACTTTC.